The entry that follows covers one TCR beta chain sequence. The method was immunoSEQ multiplex PCR; TCRdb's version includes in-frame clones alone and lacks a portion of them. In the table there are roughly 59,000 clones, around 86% of which are singletons. The data are from a study of blood T cell repertoires in COVID-19. The V and J ends lost 2 bases and 4 bases respectively, with 11 bases between them. There are 15 residues in the CDR3. Germline CDR1 and CDR2: MGHRA and YSYEKL. J is TRBJ2-2 and V is TRBV4-1; no clear D gene. The TCR was taken from an elderly woman with acute or convalescent COVID-19. Specimen: peripheral blood. The CDR3 loop is CASSQFVVGTGELFF. CDR3 in DNA: TGCGCCAGCAGCCAATTTGTGGTCGGCACCGGGGAGCTGTTTTTT.